The 29 T cell receptor beta chains below were found in one sample sequenced in a study of T-cell reconstitution after alpha-beta-depleted transplantation in children. Preparation of the TCRbeta library involved a method that used unique molecular identifiers. TCRdb itself ran the PCR reads through MiXCR, one entry per CDR3 protein. The profile covers 500,000 to 750,000 distinct CDR3 sequences, with 25% to 30% appearing a single time and 30% to 40% taken by the ten largest. The material sequenced was PBMCs, taken before TCRalphabeta/CD19-depleted stem cell transplant. The receptors derive from a boy under two years old with Wiskott-Aldrich syndrome, due to receive a stem cell transplant.

This clonotype was recorded a few times. The J gene is TRBJ2-1, the V gene TRBV5-6; 14 positions agree with TRBD2. This CDR3 has 14 amino acids. Germline values: CDR1 SGHDT, CDR2 YYEEEE. J lost 9 bases, V lost 5 bases, and 4 bases had no gene match. The CDR3 region has the DNA TGTGCCAGCAGGTCGGGACTAGCGGGAGTTGAGCAGTTCTTC. Translating it yields CASRSGLAGVEQFF.

The chain is built from TRBV7-2 and TRBJ1-5; D gene unclear. V gave up 0 bases and J gave up 9 bases, with 6 bases separating them. From germline, CDR1 is SGHTA and CDR2 FQGNSA. This CDR3 has 12 residues. The CDR3 DNA is TGTGCCAGCAGCTTAGCGCGGGGGCCCCAGCATTTT. It is translated as CASSLARGPQHF. The full variable domain, with the rest looked up from reference TRBV7-2 and TRBJ1-5, is GAGVSQSPSNKVTEKGKDVELRCDPISGHTALYWYRQSLGQGLEFLIYFQGNSAPDKSGLPSDRFSAERTGGSVSTLTIQRTQQEDSAVYLCASSLARGPQHFGDGTRLSIL.

In its sample, this clonotype was seen a few times. This sequence joins TRBV24-1 and TRBJ2-1, with 11 nucleotides matching TRBD2. Unmatched junction bases numbered 6, after V lost 3 bases and J lost 6 bases. Per germline, CDR1 KGHDR and CDR2 SFDVKD. The CDR3 extends over 16 amino acids. This CDR3 is CATSDPSGTSGNEQFF. The CDR3 DNA reads as TGTGCCACCAGTGATCCGTCCGGGACTAGCGGCAATGAGCAGTTCTTC.

This sequence joins TRBV20-1 and TRBJ2-7; D perhaps matches TRBD2 (6 bases). Trimming shortened V by 3 bases and J by 3 bases, and 9 bases separated the two germline ends. Germline V CDR1 and CDR2: DFQATT, SNEGSKA (reference sequence). The CDR3 extends over 12 amino acids. The CDR3 nucleotides are TGCAGTGCTAGGAGGAGGGGCTACGAGCAGTACTTC. This encodes CSARRRGYEQYF.

This clonotype was recorded a few times. V is TRBV24-1 and J is TRBJ2-5; 7 positions agree with TRBD1. V lost 3 bases to trimming and J lost 5 bases; unmatched junction nucleotides: 11. This CDR3 has 16 amino acids. Germline CDR1 and CDR2: KGHDR and SFDVKD. CDR3 sequence: CATSDPRIGGSETQYF. The DNA of the CDR3 is TGTGCCACCAGTGATCCCCGAATAGGGGGCTCGGAGACCCAGTACTTC.

The rearrangement links TRBV5-1 to TRBJ2-3; 13 bases fit TRBD2. With V trimmed by 2 bases and J by 7 bases, 4 bases remained unmatched. This CDR3 comprises 15 residues. Germline CDR1 SGHRS, CDR2 YFSETQ. CDR3 coding DNA: TGCGCCAGCAGCTTCGGACTAGCGGGAGCCAATACGCAGTATTTT. It is translated as CASSFGLAGANTQYF.

The chain links TRBV7-9 to TRBJ2-1, with 10 bases fitting TRBD1. V lost 7 bases and J lost 6; bases outside the gene matches: 6. Germline V CDR1 and CDR2: SEHNR, FQNEAQ (reference sequence). The CDR3 contains 14 residues. CDR3 region: CASNSGTGVNEQFF. The DNA for the CDR3 is TGTGCCAGCAATTCAGGGACAGGGGTCAATGAGCAGTTCTTC.

V and J are TRBV29-1 and TRBJ1-6; tentative D call: TRBD1 (5 bases). CDR3 size: 14 residues. The V gene's germline CDR1 is SQVTM and CDR2 ANQGSEA. V was shortened by 5 bases and J by 0 bases, with 8 bases between the two germline ends. CDR3: CSVRQNSYNSPLHF. CDR3 sequence (DNA): TGCAGCGTTCGACAGAACTCCTATAATTCACCCCTCCACTTT.

V and J are TRBV29-1 and TRBJ1-1, with TRBD1 matching over 9 bases. The CDR3 covers 14 residues. Trimming at V came to 3 bases and at J to 11 bases, leaving 13 bases not matched to a gene. Looked up from germline, CDR1 is SQVTM and CDR2 is ANQGSEA. The CDR3 DNA reads TGCAGCGTTGAGTTAGCGACAGGGGGTTCTGGGGCTTTCTTT. Amino acids: CSVELATGGSGAFF. The variable domain in full, with the rest retrieved from reference TRBV29-1 and TRBJ1-1, is SAVISQKPSRDICQRGTSLTIQCQVDSQVTMMFWYRQQPGQSLTLIATANQGSEATYESGFVIDKFPISRPNLTFSTLTVSNMSPEDSSIYLCSVELATGGSGAFFGQGTRLTVV.

In DNA form, the CDR3 reads TGTGCCAGCAGCTTCGCACCGAATGAGCAGTTCTTC. Its protein is CASSFAPNEQFF. This chain uses TRBV5-5 with TRBJ2-1; no clear D gene. V lost 2 bases and J 7 bases, leaving 7 bases between the germline ends. The germline CDR1 and CDR2 sequences are SGHKS and YYEKEE (reference sequence). The CDR3 consists of 12 residues.

This clonotype was observed a handful of times. The chain recombines TRBV7-9 with TRBJ2-1, with 9 bases identical to TRBD2. The CDR3 runs 17 residues. Per germline, CDR1 SEHNR and CDR2 FQNEAQ (reference sequence). J was trimmed by 8 bases and V by 5 bases; bases with no gene match: 16. The CDR3, as DNA: TGTGCCAGCAGCATCGGACTAGCGCGGGAGCTGCAGGATGAGCAGTTCTTC. Protein sequence: CASSIGLARELQDEQFF.

This clonotype was recorded a few times. The rearrangement uses TRBV4-2 and TRBJ2-5; D possibly uses TRBD1 or TRBD2 (5 bases each). This CDR3 is built from 16 residues. Deletions cut 4 bases from V and 5 bases from J, with 20 bases between. CDR1 LGHNA and CDR2 YNFKEQ come from the germline V gene. CDR3 loop: CASSPVGVGRGETQYF. DNA of the CDR3: TGTGCCAGCAGCCCAGTAGGGGTAGGGCGAGGGGAGACCCAGTACTTC.

This chain connects TRBV20-1 to TRBJ2-5; no clear D. The V and J ends lost 0 bases and 3 bases respectively, with 14 bases between them. The CDR3 runs to 15 residues. Germline CDR1 is DFQATT and CDR2 is SNEGSKA (reference sequence). CDR3 DNA sequence: TGCAGTGCTAGAGATTACAAGATCCCTAAAGAGACCCAGTACTTC. It specifies CSARDYKIPKETQYF.

The sample holds a few counts of this clonotype. One end of the junction does not line up with germline, which may come from a read error. The CDR3, as DNA: TGTGCCAGCAGCTTAGGGGGGCGTGATTCCTTC. Translating it yields CASSLGGRDSF. The V and J genes are TRBV7-9 and TRBJ2-1; D possibly corresponds to TRBD1 (6 bases). Germline lookup yields CDR1 SEHNR and CDR2 FQNEAQ (reference sequence). This CDR3 region has 11 residues.

The table lists this clonotype with a few counts. The V call is TRBV27, the J call TRBJ2-1, with TRBD2 matching 9 bases. Germline CDR1 MNHEY, CDR2 SMNVEV (reference sequence). This CDR3 region has 16 residues. With V trimmed by 3 bases and J by 7 bases, 10 bases remained unmatched. CDR3 DNA: TGTGCCAGCAGTTTGTCCTCCGGGACTAGCATGAATGAGCAGTTCTTC. Its translation is CASSLSSGTSMNEQFF.

The rearrangement uses TRBV4-2 and TRBJ2-1; 7 bases are a match to TRBD1. This CDR3 spans 15 amino acids. V lost 4 bases, J lost 4 bases, and 7 bases stayed unmatched. From germline, CDR1 is LGHNA and CDR2 YNFKEQ. For the CDR3, the DNA is TGTGCCAGCAGCCGAGGACAGGTCGGATACAATGAGCAGTTCTTC. It specifies CASSRGQVGYNEQFF.

The sample holds a few counts of this clonotype. The rearrangement uses TRBV27 and TRBJ1-2; the D gene is possibly TRBD1 (5 bases). The CDR3 totals 15 residues. V was trimmed by 3 bases and J by 1 base, leaving 12 bases between them. CDR1 MNHEY and CDR2 SMNVEV come from the germline V gene (reference sequence). The CDR3 spells CASSLSGYYNYGYTF. For the CDR3, the DNA is TGTGCCAGCAGTTTGTCAGGGTATTATAACTATGGCTACACCTTC.

The V gene is TRBV27, the J gene TRBJ2-5; D is unresolved. Between the trimmed V and J ends, which lost 1 base and 7 bases, there was a span of 13 bases. Germline CDR1 and CDR2: MNHEY and SMNVEV (reference sequence). The CDR3 has 14 residues. The CDR3 sequence is CASSLLRASRTQYF. CDR3 nucleotides: TGTGCCAGCAGTTTATTGCGTGCCTCCAGGACCCAGTACTTC.

The chain combines TRBV29-1 with TRBJ2-7; D gene ambiguous. The CDR3 sequence is 12 residues long. Germline CDR1 is SQVTM and CDR2 is ANQGSEA. V was clipped by 5 bases and J by 2 bases, with 10 bases between them. The DNA for the CDR3 is TGCAGCGTTTCCAGCCCCCCCTACGAGCAGTACTTC. Its protein product is CSVSSPPYEQYF.

This clonotype was picked up a small number of times. This chain joins TRBV5-1 and TRBJ2-5, with 9 bases fitting TRBD1. Germline assignment: CDR1 SGHRS and CDR2 YFSETQ. The CDR3 has 15 residues. The trim removed 4 bases at V and 2 bases at J, leaving 6 bases unmatched. The CDR3 region is CASSRTGVQQETQYF. CDR3 in DNA: TGCGCCAGCAGCCGGACAGGGGTACAGCAAGAGACCCAGTACTTC. Combining the CDR3 with reference TRBV5-1 and TRBJ2-5 gives the whole variable domain KAGVTQTPRYLIKTRGQQVTLSCSPISGHRSVSWYQQTPGQGLQFLFEYFSETQRNKGNFPGRFSGRQFSNSRSEMNVSTLELGDSALYLCASSRTGVQQETQYFGPGTRLLVL.

This sequence joins TRBV5-1 and TRBJ2-5; maybe TRBD2 (5 bases). The CDR3 loop spans 13 amino acids. V lost 1 base and J 5 bases, leaving 9 bases between the germline ends. Looked up from germline, CDR1 is SGHRS and CDR2 is YFSETQ. DNA for the CDR3: TGCGCCAGCAGCTTGCAATGGGAGGAGACCCAGTACTTC. Amino acid sequence: CASSLQWEETQYF.

A few counts support this clonotype. This chain joins TRBV20-1 and TRBJ2-7; D call uncertain. Per the germline V gene, CDR1 is DFQATT and CDR2 is SNEGSKA (reference sequence). This CDR3 is 11 amino acids long. The V and J ends lost 5 bases and 5 bases respectively, with 10 bases between them. The CDR3 nucleotides read TGCAGTGCTGGTGTGGCTAACGAGCAGTACTTC. Encoded protein: CSAGVANEQYF.

This clonotype was counted between two and nine times. The chain employs TRBV6-5 and TRBJ1-1, with D perhaps TRBD1 (6 bases). The length of the CDR3 is 14 residues. V was cut by 2 bases and J by 11 bases, with 18 bases left in between. CDR1 and CDR2 (germline): MNHEY, SVGAGI. CDR3 protein: CASSYVRGPRGAFF. CDR3 nucleotide sequence: TGTGCCAGCAGTTACGTACGGGGGCCCCGGGGGGCTTTCTTT.

This clonotype is a singleton in its sample. Written as DNA, the CDR3 is TGTGCCAGCAGCTTTCGGGGGGGACCCCTCCACTTT. Translation gives CASSFRGGPLHF. The rearrangement links TRBV11-2 to TRBJ1-6, with D perhaps TRBD1 (5 bases). Germline CDR1 reads SGHAT; CDR2 reads FQNNGV. The CDR3 is 12 residues long. V was cut by 3 bases and J by 12 bases, with 9 bases left in between.

The chain employs TRBV12-3 or TRBV12-4 and TRBJ1-5; 8 positions match TRBD1. The CDR3 loop spans 15 amino acids. J lost 6 bases, V lost 5 bases, and 9 bases had no gene match. The CDR3 here is CASSLGTGGSQPQHF. In nucleotides, the CDR3 is TGTGCCAGCAGTCTAGGGACAGGAGGAAGTCAGCCCCAGCATTTT.

This clonotype was counted between two and nine times. The chain is built from TRBV5-8 and TRBJ1-5; 11 nucleotides align to TRBD1. The CDR3 is 17 amino acids. CDR1 SGHTS and CDR2 YDEGEE come from the germline V gene. Losses at the gene ends were 2 bases for V and 0 bases for J; bases not matched to a gene: 4. The CDR3 nucleotides are TGTGCCAGCAGCTTCGGACAGGGGGCTAATAGCAATCAGCCCCAGCATTTT. Translated: CASSFGQGANSNQPQHF. Full variable domain (missing parts from reference TRBV5-8 and TRBJ1-5): EAGVTQSPTHLIKTRGQQATLRCSPISGHTSVYWYQQALGLGLQFLLWYDEGEERNRGNFPPRFSGRQFPNYSSELNVNALELEDSALYLCASSFGQGANSNQPQHFGDGTRLSIL.

The genes are TRBV5-1 and TRBJ2-1; possible D gene TRBD2, 6 bases. The germline V gene encodes CDR1 SGHRS and CDR2 YFSETQ. The CDR3 is 14 residues long. Trimming shortened V by 3 bases and J by 7 bases, and 14 bases separated the two germline ends. DNA of the CDR3: TGCGCCAGCAGCTCGGGGGACTGGAAAAATGAGCAGTTCTTC. It is translated as CASSSGDWKNEQFF.

The chain carries TRBV5-6 and TRBJ2-1; TRBD2 matches at 8 bases. This CDR3 is 14 amino acids long. Germline V CDR1 and CDR2: SGHDT, YYEEEE. V lost 2 bases to trimming and J lost 10 bases; unmatched junction nucleotides: 8. This CDR3 is CASSFREGIGEQFF. For the CDR3, the DNA is TGTGCCAGCAGCTTTCGGGAGGGGATCGGGGAGCAGTTCTTC.

This clonotype has a handful of counts. The chain has TRBV10-3 and TRBJ2-1, with D possibly matching TRBD2 (6 bases). CDR1 is ENHRY and CDR2 is SYGVKD in the germline V gene. The CDR3 sequence is 17 residues long. Trimming removed 3 bases at V and 6 bases at J, with 21 bases between. The CDR3 DNA follows: TGTGCCATCAGTGAACCAGCGGGTATCCGCGGTGGCAATGAGCAGTTCTTC. Translated: CAISEPAGIRGGNEQFF.